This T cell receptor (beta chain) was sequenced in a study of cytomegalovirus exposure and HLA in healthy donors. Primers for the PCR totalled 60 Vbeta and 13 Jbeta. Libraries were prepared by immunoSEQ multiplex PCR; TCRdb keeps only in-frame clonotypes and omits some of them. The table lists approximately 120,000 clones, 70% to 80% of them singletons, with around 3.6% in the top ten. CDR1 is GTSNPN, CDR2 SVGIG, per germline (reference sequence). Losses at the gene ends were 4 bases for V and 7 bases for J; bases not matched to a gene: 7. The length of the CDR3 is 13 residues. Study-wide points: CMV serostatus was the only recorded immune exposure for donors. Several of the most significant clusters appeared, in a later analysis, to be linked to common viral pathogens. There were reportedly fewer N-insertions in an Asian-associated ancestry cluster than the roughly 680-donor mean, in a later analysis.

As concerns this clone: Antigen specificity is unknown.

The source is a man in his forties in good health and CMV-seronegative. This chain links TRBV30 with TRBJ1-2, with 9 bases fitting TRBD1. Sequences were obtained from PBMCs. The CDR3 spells CAWKGQGIGGYTF. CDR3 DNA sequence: TGTGCCTGGAAGGGACAGGGTATTGGTGGCTACACCTTC. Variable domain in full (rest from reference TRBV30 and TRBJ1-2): SQTIHQWPATLVQPVGSPLSLECTVEGTSNPNLYWYRQAAGRGLQLLFYSVGIGQISSEVPQNLSASRPQDRQFILSSKKLLLSDSGFYLCAWKGQGIGGYTFGSGTRLTVV.